This T cell receptor beta chain was identified in a study of healthy donors' naive CD4 and CD8 T cells (dated by TCRdb to between 2014 and 2017). Turning to the overall study: Donor selection covered three age groups (20-25, 40-50 and 60-70 years) with a handful of people in each, and the resulting cohort had a mean age of around 45 and was half female. The peripheral blood mononuclear cells came from about 17 individuals who were healthy and unrelated. Donors were HLA-typed by sequencing at HLA-A, -B, -C, -DRB1, -DQB1 and -DPB1 using the SBTexcellerator protocol, an ABI3130xl analyzer and SBTengine software. To examine how TCR variation is linked to lineage commitment, the study sequenced rearranged TCR alpha and beta chains from naive CD4+ and CD8+ T cells. The TCR alpha libraries followed the same workflow as the beta chain, except for a newly designed primer set that covered all functional IMGT alpha gene variants.

General conclusions and limits of the study: In both chains, CD4+ lineage was associated with a positively charged CDR3, and CD8+ lineage was associated with a negatively charged CDR3. Approximately 12% of the variance in CD4/CD8 propensity appeared to be explained jointly by V genes, J genes and CDR3 charge, in a largely additive manner. Naive CD4+ and CD8+ cells reportedly showed biased usage of most V and J gene segments, and this bias was consistent across donors and independent of HLA genotype. Possible repertoire bias arising from homeostatic proliferation of naive T cells was not directly addressed. Because the alpha and beta chains were sequenced in bulk, pairing them was not possible, and so effects of the combined chains went unevaluated.

For this clonotype: Its antigen specificity is not known. The germline gene is not matched at one end of the junction; a read error may be the cause.

Cells with a CD4+CD8-CD45RO-CD45RA+ profile were isolated by FACS and defined as naive CD4+ T cells, and those with a CD8+CD4-CD45RA+CD27bright profile were defined as naive CD8+ T cells. The antibodies used for sorting targeted CD4 (RPA-T4), CD8 (SK1), CD27 (O323), CD45RA (HI100) and CD45RO (UCHL1). The reads were generated on a 454 GS FLX Titanium. A previously published linear amplification protocol was used to build the TCR libraries, starting from approximately 490 ng of total RNA. Sequencing was performed on the Roche/454 Genome Sequencer with Titanium chemistry. From the authors' description of their analysis: From 5 of the healthy donors, about 78,000 rearranged TCR alpha transcripts were sequenced. Duplicate transcripts were removed, and unique TCR clonotypes were defined by the CDR3 junction according to IMGT nomenclature. In R 2.13.0, logistic regression modeled CD4 versus CD8 status on V and J genes, adjusting for donor effects, with Bonferroni correction for multiple testing. TCRdb applied fastp at Q25 and MiXCR to the public reads, then kept only in-frame beta chains. Each entry merges the rows of one CDR3 protein and shows their most common DNA and genes. The V and J calls were determined by TCRdb, not by the authors. Recorded for this sample are around 200,000 distinct CDR3 sequences; about 70% of them occurred a single time. Clones ranked in the top ten supply less than 2.5% of the sample.

The sequenced sample consisted of naive CD4+ and CD8+ T cells sorted from blood, pooled from several donors. This specimen's cell subset or site label, per the study, means: FACS-sorted naive CD4+ (CD45RO-CD45RA+) and naive CD8+ (CD45RA+CD27bright) T cells. The clonotype was recovered from a pool of human donors in good health; the sample pools cells from several healthy donors.

In nucleotides, the sequence is TGCGCCAGCAGCCAAGGGATTGTCGGCACTGAAGCTCTCTTT. The encoded protein is CASSQGIVGTEALF. The chain was built from TRBV4-3 and TRBJ1-1; too little of a D gene remains to name it. The CDR3 measures 14 amino acids from cysteine to phenylalanine. Of the read, only the CDR3 DNA is kept; its 42 bases are in frame from base 1. CDR1 and CDR2 are drawn from the germline V gene: LGHNA, YSLEER.